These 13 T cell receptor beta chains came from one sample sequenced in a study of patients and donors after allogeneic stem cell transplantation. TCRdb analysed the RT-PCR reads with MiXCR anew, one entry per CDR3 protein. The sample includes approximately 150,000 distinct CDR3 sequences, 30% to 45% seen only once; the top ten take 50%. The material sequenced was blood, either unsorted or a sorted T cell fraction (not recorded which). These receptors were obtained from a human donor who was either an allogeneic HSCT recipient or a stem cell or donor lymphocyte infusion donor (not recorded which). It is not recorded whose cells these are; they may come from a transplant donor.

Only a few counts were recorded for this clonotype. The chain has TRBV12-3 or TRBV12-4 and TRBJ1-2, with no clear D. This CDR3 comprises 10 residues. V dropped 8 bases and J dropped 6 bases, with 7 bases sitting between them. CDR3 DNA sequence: TGTGCCAGCGCGATTAATGGCTACACCTTC. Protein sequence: CASAINGYTF.

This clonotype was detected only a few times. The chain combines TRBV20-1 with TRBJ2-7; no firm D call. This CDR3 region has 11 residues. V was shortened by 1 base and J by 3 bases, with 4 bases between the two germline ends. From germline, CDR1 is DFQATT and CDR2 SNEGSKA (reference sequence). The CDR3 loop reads CSARGDYEQYF. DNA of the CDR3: TGCAGTGCTAGAGGGGACTACGAGCAGTACTTC.

The CDR3 here is CASSQGFRDSLMNTEAFF. Here the CDR3 DNA reads TGTGCCAGCAGCCAAGGGTTCCGGGACAGCCTGATGAACACTGAAGCTTTCTTT. The chain couples TRBV3-1 to TRBJ1-1, with TRBD1 matching 7 bases. V dropped 1 base and J dropped 0; count of bases not matched to a gene: 11. This CDR3 comprises 18 residues. Germline-derived CDR1 and CDR2 are LGHDT and YNNKEL (reference sequence).

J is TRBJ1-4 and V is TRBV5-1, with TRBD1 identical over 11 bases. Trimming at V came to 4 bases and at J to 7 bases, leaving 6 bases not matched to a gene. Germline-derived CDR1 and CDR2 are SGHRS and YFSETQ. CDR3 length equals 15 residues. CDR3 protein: CASSPRTGGGEKLFF. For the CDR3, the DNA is TGCGCCAGCAGCCCGAGGACAGGGGGCGGTGAAAAACTGTTTTTT.

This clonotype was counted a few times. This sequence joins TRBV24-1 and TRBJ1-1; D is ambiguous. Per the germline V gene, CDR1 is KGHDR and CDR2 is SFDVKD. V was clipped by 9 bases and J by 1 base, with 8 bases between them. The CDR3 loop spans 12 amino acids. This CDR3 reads CATSAPNTEAFF. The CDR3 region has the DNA TGTGCCACCTCAGCGCCGAACACTGAAGCTTTCTTT.

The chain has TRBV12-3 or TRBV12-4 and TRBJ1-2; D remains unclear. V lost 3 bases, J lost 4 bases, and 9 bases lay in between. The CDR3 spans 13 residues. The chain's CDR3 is CASSLGSIYGYTF. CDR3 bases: TGTGCCAGCAGTTTGGGTTCAATCTATGGCTACACCTTC.

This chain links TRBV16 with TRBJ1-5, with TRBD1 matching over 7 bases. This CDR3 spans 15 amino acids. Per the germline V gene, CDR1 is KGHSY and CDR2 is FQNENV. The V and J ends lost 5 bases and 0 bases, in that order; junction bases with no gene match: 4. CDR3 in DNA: TGTGCCAGCAGCGTTGGGACAGTTAGCAATCAGCCCCAGCATTTT. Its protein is CASSVGTVSNQPQHF.

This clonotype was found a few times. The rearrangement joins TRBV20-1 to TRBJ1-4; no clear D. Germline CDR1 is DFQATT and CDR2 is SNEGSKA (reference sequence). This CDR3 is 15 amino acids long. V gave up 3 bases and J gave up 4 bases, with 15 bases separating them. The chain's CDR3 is CSASAPDGLNEKLFF. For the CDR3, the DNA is TGCAGTGCTAGCGCCCCGGACGGGCTTAATGAAAAACTGTTTTTT.

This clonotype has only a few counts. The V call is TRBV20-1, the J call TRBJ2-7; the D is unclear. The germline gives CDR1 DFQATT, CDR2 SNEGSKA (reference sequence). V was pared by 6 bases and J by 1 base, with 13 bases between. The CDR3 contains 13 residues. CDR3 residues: CSALWMGSYEQYF. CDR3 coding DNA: TGCAGTGCCCTTTGGATGGGGTCCTACGAGCAGTACTTC.

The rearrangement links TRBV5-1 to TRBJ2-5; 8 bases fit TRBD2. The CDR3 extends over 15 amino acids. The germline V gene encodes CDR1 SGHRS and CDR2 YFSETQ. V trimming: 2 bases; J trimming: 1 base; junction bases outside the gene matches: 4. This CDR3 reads CASSFGGGFQETQYF. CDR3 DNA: TGCGCCAGCAGCTTTGGCGGGGGGTTCCAAGAGACCCAGTACTTC.

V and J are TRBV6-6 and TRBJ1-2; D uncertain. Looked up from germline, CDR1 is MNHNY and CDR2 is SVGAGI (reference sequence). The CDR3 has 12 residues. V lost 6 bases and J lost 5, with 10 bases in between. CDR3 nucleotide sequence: TGTGCCAGCAGCCTTGTTCGGTATGGCTACACCTTC. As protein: CASSLVRYGYTF.

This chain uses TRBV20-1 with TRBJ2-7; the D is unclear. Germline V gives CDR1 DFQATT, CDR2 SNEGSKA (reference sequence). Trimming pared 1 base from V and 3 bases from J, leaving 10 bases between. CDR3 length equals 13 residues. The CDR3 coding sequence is TGCAGTGCTAGAGCCCAAGAAGACTACGAGCAGTACTTC. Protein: CSARAQEDYEQYF.

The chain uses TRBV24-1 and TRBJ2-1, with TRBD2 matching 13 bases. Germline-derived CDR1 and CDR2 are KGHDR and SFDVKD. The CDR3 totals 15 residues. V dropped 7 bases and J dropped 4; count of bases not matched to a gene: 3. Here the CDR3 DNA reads TGTGCCACCAGACAGACTAGCGGGGGGTACAATGAGCAGTTCTTC. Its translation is CATRQTSGGYNEQFF.